A selection of T cell receptor beta chains follows, all from one sample in a study of siplizumab effects on memory and regulatory T cells. Produced via immunoSEQ multiplex PCR; TCRdb's table is partial and in-frame only. The sample lists around 100,000 clones; about 93% were seen once. Sequencing input: Tregs sorted from blood. The origin of the receptors is a human donor in good health. The conserved cysteine and the conserved F or W are not part of the CDR3 here. Rows give clone size only sometimes, using once, few, many, or a class for an expanded clone.

clone_size: .; v_call: TRBV14; j_call: TRBJ1-2; cdr3_aa: ASSQTTGQGFYYGYT
clone_size: .; v_call: TRBV4-1; j_call: TRBJ2-5; cdr3_aa: ASSQDPGVGETQY
clone_size: .; v_call: TRBV28; j_call: TRBJ1-2; cdr3_aa: ASSLGKGYGYT
clone_size: .; v_call: TRBV19; j_call: TRBJ1-1; cdr3_aa: ASTHLIADTEAF
clone_size: .; v_call: TRBV10-3; j_call: TRBJ1-1; cdr3_aa: AISEGSMNTEAF
clone_size: .; v_call: TRBV6-1; j_call: TRBJ2-7; cdr3_aa: ASSGLRIHEQY
clone_size: .; v_call: TRBV6-5; j_call: TRBJ1-2; cdr3_aa: ASSYEPRGAWGYT
clone_size: .; v_call: TRBV7-3; j_call: TRBJ2-3; cdr3_aa: ASSRDAATDTQY
clone_size: .; v_call: TRBV6-6; j_call: TRBJ2-7; cdr3_aa: ASSYIPYEQY
clone_size: .; v_call: TRBV9; j_call: TRBJ2-7; cdr3_aa: ASSVGPSYEQY
clone_size: .; v_call: TRBV11-3; j_call: TRBJ2-3; cdr3_aa: ASSLSKKGLAITDTQY
clone_size: once; v_call: TRBV14; j_call: TRBJ2-7; cdr3_aa: ASSPPGQSYEQY
clone_size: .; v_call: TRBV11-2; j_call: TRBJ2-1; cdr3_aa: ASSLRRREYEQF
clone_size: .; v_call: TRBV5-4; j_call: TRBJ1-2; cdr3_aa: ASSWGTGGYDYGYT
clone_size: .; v_call: TRBV19; j_call: TRBJ2-3; cdr3_aa: ASSITSGVSTDTQY
clone_size: .; v_call: TRBV6-6; j_call: TRBJ1-5; cdr3_aa: ASSYTGGQPQH
clone_size: once; v_call: TRBV6-5; j_call: TRBJ2-5; cdr3_aa: ASSRRSGETQY
clone_size: .; v_call: TRBV11-2; j_call: TRBJ2-7; cdr3_aa: ASSQTGISYEQY
clone_size: .; v_call: TRBV21-1; j_call: TRBJ1-2; cdr3_aa: ASSIKRGTGGLTYGYT
clone_size: .; v_call: TRBV7-8; j_call: TRBJ2-7; cdr3_aa: ASSPFEGLAGYIYEQY
clone_size: .; v_call: TRBV5-8; j_call: TRBJ1-2; cdr3_aa: ASSSAPGQGVSYGYT
clone_size: few; v_call: TRBV7-9; j_call: TRBJ1-2; cdr3_aa: ASSLRTVGGYGYT
clone_size: .; v_call: TRBV6-5; j_call: TRBJ2-7; cdr3_aa: ASSYYVGSYEQY
clone_size: .; v_call: TRBV27; j_call: TRBJ2-3; cdr3_aa: ASSWTSGAPDTQY
clone_size: .; v_call: TRBV6-5; j_call: TRBJ1-1; cdr3_aa: ASSPTGVLSEAF
clone_size: .; v_call: TRBV7-2; j_call: TRBJ1-1; cdr3_aa: ASSPSGQNTEAF
clone_size: .; v_call: TRBV6-5; j_call: TRBJ1-1; cdr3_aa: ASTVQFGTEAF
clone_size: .; v_call: TRBV19; j_call: TRBJ1-2; cdr3_aa: ASRRDLGVYGYT
clone_size: once; v_call: TRBV5-1; j_call: TRBJ1-1; cdr3_aa: ASSPSGGSYRRDTEAF
clone_size: .; v_call: TRBV5-4; j_call: TRBJ1-3; cdr3_aa: ASSLQGGKGNTIY
clone_size: once; v_call: TRBV10-3; j_call: TRBJ1-2; cdr3_aa: AISHGTGLYGYT
clone_size: .; v_call: TRBV4-2; j_call: TRBJ2-7; cdr3_aa: ASSAGGAYEQY
clone_size: .; v_call: TRBV27; j_call: TRBJ2-3; cdr3_aa: ASSTRRTSPTDTQY
clone_size: once; v_call: TRBV11-2; j_call: TRBJ2-1; cdr3_aa: ASSLALAGAHYNEQF
clone_size: once; v_call: TRBV2; j_call: TRBJ2-7; cdr3_aa: ASSDSRTNSYEQY
clone_size: .; v_call: TRBV7-9; j_call: TRBJ2-1; cdr3_aa: ASSLRLAGGLNEQF
clone_size: .; v_call: TRBV2; j_call: TRBJ2-1; cdr3_aa: ASNGQGYNEQF
clone_size: .; v_call: TRBV5-1; j_call: TRBJ1-6; cdr3_aa: ASRDSRASPLH
clone_size: once; v_call: TRBV5-1; j_call: TRBJ2-7; cdr3_aa: ASSIGQGTEQY
clone_size: .; v_call: TRBV6-5; j_call: TRBJ1-1; cdr3_aa: ASGQGGMNTEAF
clone_size: .; v_call: TRBV30; j_call: TRBJ2-3; cdr3_aa: AWTLGTSGGTQY
clone_size: .; v_call: TRBV12-5; j_call: TRBJ2-3; cdr3_aa: ASGLVQGGSPDTQY
clone_size: .; v_call: TRBV5-1; j_call: TRBJ2-7; cdr3_aa: ASSTGTGRSYEQY
clone_size: .; v_call: TRBV19; j_call: TRBJ2-3; cdr3_aa: ASSLRPSGTSTDTQY
clone_size: once; v_call: TRBV6-5; j_call: TRBJ2-7; cdr3_aa: ASNALAGGSEQY
clone_size: .; v_call: TRBV4-1; j_call: TRBJ1-5; cdr3_aa: ASSHFSTGMGKPKLQPQH
clone_size: .; v_call: TRBV15; j_call: TRBJ1-5; cdr3_aa: ATSMVGGNQPQH
clone_size: .; v_call: TRBV18; j_call: TRBJ2-5; cdr3_aa: ASSLERETQY
clone_size: .; v_call: TRBV7-2; j_call: TRBJ1-5; cdr3_aa: ASSFYSNQPQH
clone_size: .; v_call: TRBV5-4; j_call: TRBJ2-5; cdr3_aa: ASSLNVGWTETQY
clone_size: .; v_call: TRBV14; j_call: TRBJ1-2; cdr3_aa: ASSLRTANYGYT